A single sample gave rise to the 4 T cell receptor beta chains below, sequenced in a study of control samples from healthy donors and cancer patients. Sequencing used immunoSEQ multiplex PCR; TCRdb keeps in-frame clones, though not all of them. The table shows approximately 110,000 clones, with 83% occurring only once. The sample consisted of blood. The receptors come from a woman between 50 and 59 years old in good health.

J is TRBJ2-5 and V is TRBV27; 12 bases map to TRBD2. Germline V gene lookup returns CDR1 MNHEY and CDR2 SMNVEV (reference sequence). V shed 4 bases and J 1 base; nucleotides not matched to a gene: 7. The CDR3 contains 17 residues. The CDR3 DNA reads TGTGCCAGCAGTTCCGGACTAGCGGGAATATCCCAAGAGACCCAGTACTTC. Protein sequence: CASSSGLAGISQETQYF.

This rearrangement joins TRBV4-2 to TRBJ2-7; the D gene is possibly TRBD2 (6 bases). The germline CDR1 and CDR2 sequences are LGHNA and YNFKEQ. With 1 base removed from V and 1 base from J, the gap between germline ends came to 11 bases. The CDR3 totals 15 residues. CDR3: CASSQAGLPSYEQYF. CDR3 DNA: TGTGCCAGCAGCCAAGCAGGACTACCTTCCTACGAGCAGTACTTC.

The chain uses TRBV7-3 and TRBJ2-1, with D tentatively TRBD1 (6 bases). The length of the CDR3 is 17 residues. Trimming removed 5 bases from V and 4 bases from J, with 21 bases in between. Germline V CDR1 and CDR2: SGHTA, FQGTGA. DNA for the CDR3: TGTGCCAGCAGCCCCTCCCCGACAGGCCCGAAGTACAATGAGCAGTTCTTC. Residues: CASSPSPTGPKYNEQFF. Full variable domain (missing parts from reference TRBV7-3 and TRBJ2-1): GAGVSQTPSNKVTEKGKYVELRCDPISGHTALYWYRQSLGQGPEFLIYFQGTGAADDSGLPNDRFFAVRPEGSVSTLKIQRTERGDSAVYLCASSPSPTGPKYNEQFFGPGTRLTVL.

Here the CDR3 DNA reads TGTGCCAGTACGGACAGGGCCCTCTATGGCTACACCTTC. Its translation is CASTDRALYGYTF. The chain uses TRBV19 and TRBJ1-2; the match to TRBD1 covers 8 bases. The CDR3 is 13 residues long. After removal of 7 bases from V and 4 bases from J, the junction contained 5 bases not matched to a gene. The germline V gene has CDR1 LNHDA and CDR2 SQIVND (reference sequence). Complete variable domain (other parts from reference TRBV19 and TRBJ1-2): DGGITQSPKYLFRKEGQNVTLSCEQNLNHDAMYWYRQDPGQGLRLIYYSQIVNDFQKGDIAEGYSVSREKKESFPLTVTSAQKNPTAFYLCASTDRALYGYTFGSGTRLTVV.